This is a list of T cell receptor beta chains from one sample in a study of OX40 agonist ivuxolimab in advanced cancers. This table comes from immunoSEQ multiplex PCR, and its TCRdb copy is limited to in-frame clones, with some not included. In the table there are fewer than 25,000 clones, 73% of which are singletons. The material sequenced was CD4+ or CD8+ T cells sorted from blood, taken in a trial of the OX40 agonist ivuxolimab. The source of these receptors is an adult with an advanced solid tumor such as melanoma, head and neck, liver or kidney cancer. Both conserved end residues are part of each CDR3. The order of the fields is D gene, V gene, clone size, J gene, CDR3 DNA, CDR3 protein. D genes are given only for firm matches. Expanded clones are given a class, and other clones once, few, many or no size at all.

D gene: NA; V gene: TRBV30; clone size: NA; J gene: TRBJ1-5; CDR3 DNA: TGTGCCTGGAGTGTAGGGTGGGGGTCCCAGCCCCAGCATTTT; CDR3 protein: CAWSVGWGSQPQHF
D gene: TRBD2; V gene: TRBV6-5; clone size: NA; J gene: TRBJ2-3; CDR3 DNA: TGTGCCAGCACTAGCGGCTACACAGATACGCAGTATTTT; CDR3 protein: CASTSGYTDTQYF
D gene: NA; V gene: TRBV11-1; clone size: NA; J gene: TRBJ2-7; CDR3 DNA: TGTGCCAGCAGCTCGCTGGGCGGCCCCGAGCAGTACTTC; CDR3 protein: CASSSLGGPEQYF
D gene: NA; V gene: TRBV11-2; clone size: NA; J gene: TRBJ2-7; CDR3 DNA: TGTGCCAGCAGCTTAGTTGGCGGGGCCTACGAGCAGTACTTC; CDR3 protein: CASSLVGGAYEQYF
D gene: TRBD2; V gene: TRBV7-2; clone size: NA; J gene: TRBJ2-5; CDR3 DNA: TGTGCCAGCAGCTTAGCGTTAATAGCGGGAGAGACCCAGTACTTC; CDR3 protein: CASSLALIAGETQYF
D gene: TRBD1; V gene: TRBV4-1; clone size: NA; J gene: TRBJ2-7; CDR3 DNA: TGCGCCAGCAGCCAAGGGACAGGGGAAACTAACGAGCAGTACTTC; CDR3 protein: CASSQGTGETNEQYF
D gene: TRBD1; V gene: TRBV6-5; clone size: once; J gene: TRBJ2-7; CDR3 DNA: TGTGCCAGTGTTCGGGACAGGGTGGAAGAGCAGTACTTC; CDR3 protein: CASVRDRVEEQYF
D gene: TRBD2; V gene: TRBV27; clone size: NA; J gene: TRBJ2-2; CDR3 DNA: TGTGCCAGCAGTTTATCTGGACTAGTTATCACCGGGGAGCTGTTTTTT; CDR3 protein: CASSLSGLVITGELFF
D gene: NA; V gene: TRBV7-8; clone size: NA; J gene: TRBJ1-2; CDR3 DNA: TGTGCCAGCAGCTTAGGTGTCTTAGGTTACCTCTCTAACTATGGCTACACCTTC; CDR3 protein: CASSLGVLGYLSNYGYTF
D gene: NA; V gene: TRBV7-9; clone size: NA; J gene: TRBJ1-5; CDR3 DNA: TGTGCCAGCAGCGCACCCGGTGGGCCCCAGCATTTT; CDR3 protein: CASSAPGGPQHF
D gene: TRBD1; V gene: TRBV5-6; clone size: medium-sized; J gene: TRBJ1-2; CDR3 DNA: TGTGCCAGCAGCATAGCCGGGACAGCTCAGCATTGGGGCTACACCTTC; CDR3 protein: CASSIAGTAQHWGYTF
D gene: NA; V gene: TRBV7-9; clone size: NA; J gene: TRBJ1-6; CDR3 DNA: TGTGCCAGCAGCCGGGACGGTAATTCACCCCTCCACTTT; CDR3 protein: CASSRDGNSPLHF
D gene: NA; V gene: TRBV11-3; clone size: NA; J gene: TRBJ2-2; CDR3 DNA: TGTGCCAGCAGCCGGACCGCTACCGGGGAGCTGTTTTTT; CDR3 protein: CASSRTATGELFF
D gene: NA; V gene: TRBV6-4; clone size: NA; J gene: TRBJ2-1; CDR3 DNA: TGTGCCAGCAGTGTAGAAGTTTCCTACAATGAGCAGTTCTTC; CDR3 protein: CASSVEVSYNEQFF
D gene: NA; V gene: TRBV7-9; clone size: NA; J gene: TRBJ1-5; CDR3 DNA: TGTGCCAGCAGCTTAGGGGACGCCGGCTGGCATTTT; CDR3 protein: CASSLGDAGWHF
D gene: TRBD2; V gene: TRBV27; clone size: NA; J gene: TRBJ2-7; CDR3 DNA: TGTGCCAGCAGTTTAAGCGGGGGACTCTACGAGCAGTACTTC; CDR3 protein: CASSLSGGLYEQYF
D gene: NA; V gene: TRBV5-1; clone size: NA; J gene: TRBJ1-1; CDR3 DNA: TGCGCCAGCAGCTCGGTGGGACAACCGAACACTGAAGCTTTCTTT; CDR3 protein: CASSSVGQPNTEAFF
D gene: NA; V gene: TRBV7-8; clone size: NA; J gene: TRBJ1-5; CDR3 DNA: TGTGCCAGCAGCCGTTATGGGGCTAGCAATCAGCCCCAGCATTTT; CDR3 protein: CASSRYGASNQPQHF
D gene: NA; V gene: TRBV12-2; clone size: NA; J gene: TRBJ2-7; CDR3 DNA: TGTGCAAGTCGCCCCAATGCGAGGGGAGCTTCCTACGAGCAGTACTTC; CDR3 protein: CASRPNARGASYEQYF
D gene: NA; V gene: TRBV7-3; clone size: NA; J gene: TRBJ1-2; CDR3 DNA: TGTGCCAGCAGCCCTGTGGGGCCGAAGGACTATGGCTACACCTTC; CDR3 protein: CASSPVGPKDYGYTF
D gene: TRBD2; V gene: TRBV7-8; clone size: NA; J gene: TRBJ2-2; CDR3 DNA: TGTGCCAGCAGCTCCCTAGCGGGGGCCGGGGAGCTGTTTTTT; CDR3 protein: CASSSLAGAGELFF
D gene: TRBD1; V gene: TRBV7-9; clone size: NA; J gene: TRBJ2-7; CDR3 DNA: TGTGCCAGCAGTTCTAAAAGGACCGGACAGGCGAGCTACGAGCAGTACTTC; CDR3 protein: CASSSKRTGQASYEQYF
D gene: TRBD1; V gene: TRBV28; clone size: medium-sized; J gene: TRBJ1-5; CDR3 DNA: TGTGCCAGCAGATCGGGGACAGGGGTACGGCAGCCCCAGCATTTT; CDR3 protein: CASRSGTGVRQPQHF
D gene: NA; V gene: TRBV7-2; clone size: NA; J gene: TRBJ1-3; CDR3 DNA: TGTGCCAGCAGCTTAGGGAGCTCTGGAAACACCATATATTTT; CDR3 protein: CASSLGSSGNTIYF
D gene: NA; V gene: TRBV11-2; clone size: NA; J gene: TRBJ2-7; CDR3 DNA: TGTGCCAGCAGCTTTGACGGCAACGAGCAGTACTTC; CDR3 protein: CASSFDGNEQYF
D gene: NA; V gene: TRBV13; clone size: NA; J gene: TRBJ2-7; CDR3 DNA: TGTGCCAGCAGCTTAGGACAGGCTCCAGGACCCTCCTACGAGCAGTACTTC; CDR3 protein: CASSLGQAPGPSYEQYF
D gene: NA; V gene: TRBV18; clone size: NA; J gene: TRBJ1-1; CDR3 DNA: TGTGCCAGCTCACCCCAGGGGAAGGACTTCATGAACACTGAAGCTTTCTTT; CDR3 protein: CASSPQGKDFMNTEAFF